Sequencing of this T cell receptor (beta chain) was carried out in a study of blood T cell repertoires in COVID-19. Overall study context: Italy, Spain and the United States were the sources of the convalescent and acute COVID-19 samples. From T cells, B-cell-depleted T cells, or PBMCs came the material, which was cDNA or gDNA.

Germline-derived CDR1 and CDR2 are SGHRS and YFSETQ. There are 12 residues in the CDR3. Between the trimmed V and J ends, which lost 4 bases and 2 bases, there was a span of 7 bases. The authors' processing: Estimation of nucleated cell counts was performed using reference gene primer amplification. Profiled with immunoSEQ multiplex PCR; TCRdb holds only in-frame clones, not every one. V and J calls and clone size follow that table, whereas D and trimming were derived from the DNA. Among a few hundred thousand clones listed, 88% were seen once. The sequence was collected from a man aged 60 to 69 who had recovered from COVID-19. V gene TRBV5-1 combines with J gene TRBJ2-7; D is undetermined. The sample taken for sequencing was peripheral blood. The CDR3 bases are TGCGCCAGCAGCGCCAACACCTACGAGCAGTACTTC. Protein: CASSANTYEQYF.